A selection of T cell receptor beta chains follows, all from one sample in a study of shared clonotypes between healthy human individuals. The assay was immunoSEQ multiplex PCR, and TCRdb's table has in-frame clones only and misses some. The sample has about 2.1 million clones; 93% are singletons. The sample comprised naive CD8+ T cells from PBMCs. These receptors were taken from a man younger than 35 in good health. Some clones in this sample may be carry-over from other donors' samples. CDR3s include the opening cysteine and the closing phenylalanine or tryptophan. Each record gives: V gene, J gene, clone size, D gene, CDR3 DNA, CDR3 protein. The D gene is left open where the match is weak. Clone size is stated in some rows and not others, as once, few, many or a class when expanded.

TRBV9	TRBJ2-7	NA	TRBD2	TGTGCCAGCAGCGAGCCCTTAGCGGGAGGGCCTTCCGAGCAGTACTTC	CASSEPLAGGPSEQYF
TRBV27	TRBJ2-5	NA	NA	TGTGCCAGCAGTTTGTTACAGGGTCTGGAGACCCAGTACTTC	CASSLLQGLETQYF
TRBV28	TRBJ2-2	NA	TRBD2	TGTGCCAGCAGTTCTAAGGGTGGTAGCGGGAGGCCGCAGACTAACACCGGGGAGCTGTTTTTT	CASSSKGGSGRPQTNTGELFF
TRBV7-9	TRBJ2-1	NA	NA	TGTGCCAGCAGCTTAAAGCCAGGGGACGTCACTACCTACAATGAGCAGTTCTTC	CASSLKPGDVTTYNEQFF
TRBV27	TRBJ1-2	NA	NA	TGTGCCAGCAGTTCCGGGCTTAACTATGGCTACACCTTC	CASSSGLNYGYTF
TRBV9	TRBJ2-7	once	NA	TGTGCCAGCAGCGTAGCTGGGACGAGCGGCTACGAGCAGTACTTC	CASSVAGTSGYEQYF
TRBV7-2	TRBJ2-7	few	NA	TGTGCCAGCAGCCCGCGCTCCTACGAGCAGTACTTC	CASSPRSYEQYF
TRBV10-3	TRBJ2-7	once	TRBD2	TGTGCCATCAGTGAGCCGGGACTAGCGAATTTCTACGAGCAGTACTTC	CAISEPGLANFYEQYF
TRBV27	TRBJ1-1	NA	NA	TGTGCCAGCGGGCGAGGGATGAACACTGAAGCTTTCTTT	CASGRGMNTEAFF
TRBV6-1	TRBJ1-4	NA	NA	TGTGCCTACCGAGGGGGGGCTGCTAATGAAAAACTGTTTTTT	CAYRGGAANEKLFF
TRBV2	TRBJ2-2	few	TRBD2	TGTGCCAGCAGTGAACTAGCGGACACCGGGGAGCTGTTTTTT	CASSELADTGELFF
TRBV11-2	TRBJ2-1	NA	TRBD1	TGTGCCAGCAAAGACAGGGTTTCCCCTGCCAATGAGCAGTTCTTC	CASKDRVSPANEQFF
TRBV27	TRBJ2-3	once	TRBD1	TGTGCCAGCAGTTTATTACTTTGGGACAGGGGCGAATTCTACCGGGATACGCAGTATTTT	CASSLLLWDRGEFYRDTQYF
TRBV29-1	TRBJ1-4	NA	NA	TGCAGCGCTGTGGGAGGACGGTTCGGTGAAAAACTGTTTTTT	CSAVGGRFGEKLFF
TRBV7-8	TRBJ2-7	once	TRBD2	TGTGCCAGCAGAACTAGCGGGAGTCTTTCCTACGAGCAGTACTTC	CASRTSGSLSYEQYF
TRBV4-2	TRBJ1-1	NA	NA	TGTGCCAGCAGCCAAGATCTTTGGGCCGGACCTATCACTGAAGCTTTCTTT	CASSQDLWAGPITEAFF
TRBV30	TRBJ1-2	NA	NA	TGTGCCAGTGCAGGGCCTCCTAACTATGGCTACACCTTC	CASAGPPNYGYTF
TRBV5-1	TRBJ2-1	NA	NA	TGCGCCAGCGGCTCAATTGTTCTAAATGAGCAGTTCTTC	CASGSIVLNEQFF
TRBV28	TRBJ2-1	NA	NA	TGTGCCAGCAGTTCCCAGGACACCCCATACCATGAGCAGTTCTTC	CASSSQDTPYHEQFF
TRBV11-2	TRBJ2-3	NA	NA	TGTGCCAGCAGCTTAGGGGGTGGCTGGAGCACAGATACGCAGTATTTT	CASSLGGGWSTDTQYF
TRBV10-3	TRBJ2-1	NA	NA	TGTGCCATCACTGGGGGCGGGCTAGCCCAGTACAATGAGCAGTTCTTC	CAITGGGLAQYNEQFF
TRBV27	TRBJ1-2	NA	TRBD1	TGTGCCAGCAGTTTCCCAGGGGGCTATGGCTACACCTTC	CASSFPGGYGYTF
TRBV6-5	TRBJ1-1	NA	NA	TGTGCCAGCAGTTACAGGGCCCCGACAAAGCCTGAAGCTTTCTTT	CASSYRAPTKPEAFF
TRBV5-1	TRBJ2-3	NA	NA	TGCGCCAGCAGCCTAGAGGGGGGGACAGATACGCAGTATTTT	CASSLEGGTDTQYF
TRBV28	TRBJ2-3	NA	TRBD2	TGTGCCAGCAGGCTATATCCGACTAGCGGCCTACCAGATACGCAGTATTTT	CASRLYPTSGLPDTQYF